This is a list of T cell receptor beta chains from one sample in a study of blood T cells in healthy people across ages. TCRdb recomputed calls from the 5' RACE reads with MiXCR, one row per CDR3 protein. The sample includes approximately 800,000 distinct CDR3 sequences, about 62% of them seen just once. Sequencing was carried out using blood. The receptors were gathered from a young man in good health. Each CDR3 is given with its conserved first and last residue. D genes are given only for firm matches. Size tells how often a clone was seen (once, few, many) or the class of an expanded clone, and some rows leave it out.

D: TRBD1; J: TRBJ1-2; size: few; V: TRBV5-5; DNA: TGTGCCAGCAGCTTGCTTCGGGACAGCCGATCATATGGCTACACCTTC; CDR3: CASSLLRDSRSYGYTF
D: TRBD2; J: TRBJ2-1; size: .; V: TRBV4-2; DNA: TGTGCCAGCAGCCAAGAATGGCGGGGGGCTCACCACAATGAGCAGTTCTTC; CDR3: CASSQEWRGAHHNEQFF
D: .; J: TRBJ2-7; size: .; V: TRBV7-2; DNA: TGTGCCAGCAGCTTTCCGGCTTTGCCTTACGAGCAGTACTTC; CDR3: CASSFPALPYEQYF
D: TRBD2; J: TRBJ2-7; size: .; V: TRBV20-1; DNA: TGCAGTGCTAGAGGTGCAGGACTAGCGGGCCTAAACGGGGCCCCAAGTTCCTACGAGCAGTACTTC; CDR3: CSARGAGLAGLNGAPSSYEQYF
D: TRBD1; J: TRBJ2-7; size: many; V: TRBV7-9; DNA: TGTGCCAGCAGCCTCCGGGACAGGGGTTACGAGCAGTACTTC; CDR3: CASSLRDRGYEQYF
D: TRBD2; J: TRBJ2-6; size: .; V: TRBV10-3; DNA: TGTGCCATCAGTGAGTCGGGGTGGGAGGGACGTGGGGCCAACGTCCTGACTTTC; CDR3: CAISESGWEGRGANVLTF
D: .; J: TRBJ2-7; size: .; V: TRBV4-3; DNA: TGCGCCAGCAGCCAAGTGACCGCCCGGAGGGAGCAGTACTTC; CDR3: CASSQVTARREQYF
D: .; J: TRBJ2-3; size: once; V: TRBV5-1; DNA: TGCGCCAGCAGCCCCGGGTTAGCGGAAGATACGCAGTATTTT; CDR3: CASSPGLAEDTQYF
D: .; J: TRBJ2-7; size: .; V: TRBV7-7; DNA: TGTGCTAGCAGCCCCACGAAGCGGACGATAGCCGAGCAGTACTTC; CDR3: CASSPTKRTIAEQYF
D: .; J: TRBJ1-2; size: .; V: TRBV27; DNA: TGTGCCAGCAGTTTTTCCGGGTTGGGCTACACCTTC; CDR3: CASSFSGLGYTF
D: .; J: TRBJ2-7; size: .; V: TRBV5-1; DNA: TGCGCCAGCAGCTTCGCCCAGACAGCTAGGGGGAATTTGTACTTC; CDR3: CASSFAQTARGNLYF
D: .; J: TRBJ2-7; size: .; V: TRBV7-2; DNA: TGTGCCAGCAGCATCTTATCCCAGAGGCACTACGAGCAGTACTTC; CDR3: CASSILSQRHYEQYF
D: .; J: TRBJ2-7; size: .; V: TRBV6-2/TRBV6-3; DNA: TGTGCCAGCTCACCCGGGACGGAGACCGACGAGCAGTACTTC; CDR3: CASSPGTETDEQYF
D: .; J: TRBJ1-3; size: .; V: TRBV28; DNA: TGTGCCAGCAGTTCCCCAGGGAGCTCTGGAAACACCATATATTTT; CDR3: CASSSPGSSGNTIYF
D: TRBD1; J: TRBJ1-2; size: .; V: TRBV6-6; DNA: TGTGCCAGCATTTACGGGACAGGGGCCTATGGCTACACCTTC; CDR3: CASIYGTGAYGYTF
D: .; J: TRBJ2-7; size: .; V: TRBV6-5; DNA: TGTGCCAGCAGTTGGGACGAGTTCTCCTACGAGCAGTACTTC; CDR3: CASSWDEFSYEQYF
D: TRBD1; J: TRBJ1-2; size: .; V: TRBV6-2/TRBV6-3; DNA: TGTGCCAGCACGGGACAGGGGTATGGCTACACCTTC; CDR3: CASTGQGYGYTF
D: TRBD2; J: TRBJ2-5; size: .; V: TRBV12-3/TRBV12-4; DNA: TGTGCCAGCAGCCTAACTAGTGGGAGGGAAGAGACCCAGTACTTC; CDR3: CASSLTSGREETQYF
D: TRBD1; J: TRBJ1-5; size: few; V: TRBV29-1; DNA: TGCAGCGTTGAAGAAGACAGGGAAAATCAGCCCCAGCATTTT; CDR3: CSVEEDRENQPQHF
D: .; J: TRBJ1-2; size: few; V: TRBV9; DNA: TGTGCCAGCAGCTCTAGAGGGGACGGGTGGGTTAACTATGGCTACACCTTC; CDR3: CASSSRGDGWVNYGYTF
D: .; J: TRBJ2-3; size: few; V: TRBV7-2; DNA: TGTGCCAGCAGCTTAAGGCAGGGGGGAGCGGGCACAGATACGCAGTATTTT; CDR3: CASSLRQGGAGTDTQYF
D: .; J: TRBJ1-2; size: few; V: TRBV6-5; DNA: TGTGCCAGCAGTTACTGGACAAACTATGGCTACACCTTC; CDR3: CASSYWTNYGYTF
D: TRBD2; J: TRBJ2-5; size: few; V: TRBV20-1; DNA: TGCAGTGCCCCAACTAGCGGCGTTGGGGAGACCCAGTACTTC; CDR3: CSAPTSGVGETQYF
D: .; J: TRBJ2-3; size: few; V: TRBV4-3; DNA: TGCGCCAGCAGCCAAGATATTTGGGAGATCGATTTCGGAGATACGCAGTATTTT; CDR3: CASSQDIWEIDFGDTQYF
D: .; J: TRBJ2-5; size: few; V: TRBV29-1; DNA: TGCAGCGCGGCGAGAGGGACCCAGTACTTC; CDR3: CSAARGTQYF